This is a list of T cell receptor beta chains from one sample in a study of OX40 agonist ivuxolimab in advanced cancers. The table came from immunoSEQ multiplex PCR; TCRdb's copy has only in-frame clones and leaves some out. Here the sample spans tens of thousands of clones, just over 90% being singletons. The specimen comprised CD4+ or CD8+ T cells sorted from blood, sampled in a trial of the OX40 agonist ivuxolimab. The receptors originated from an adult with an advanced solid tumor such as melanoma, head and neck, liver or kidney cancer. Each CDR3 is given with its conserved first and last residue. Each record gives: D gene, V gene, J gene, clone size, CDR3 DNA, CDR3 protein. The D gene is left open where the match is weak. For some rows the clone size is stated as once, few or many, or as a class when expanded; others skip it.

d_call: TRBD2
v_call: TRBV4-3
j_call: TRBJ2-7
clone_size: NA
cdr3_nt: TGCGCCAGCAGCCGATGGACTAGCGGGTCCTACGAGCAGTACTTC
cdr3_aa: CASSRWTSGSYEQYF

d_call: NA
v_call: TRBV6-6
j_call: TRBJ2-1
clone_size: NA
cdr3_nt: TGTGCCAGCAGTTACGGTCTTAATGAGCAGTTCTTC
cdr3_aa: CASSYGLNEQFF

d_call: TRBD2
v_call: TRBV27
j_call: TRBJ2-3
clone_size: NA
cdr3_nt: TGTGCCAGCAGTCCTGGACTAGCGGGAGATACAGATACGCAGTATTTT
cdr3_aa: CASSPGLAGDTDTQYF

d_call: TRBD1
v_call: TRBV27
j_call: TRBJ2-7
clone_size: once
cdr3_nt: TGTGCCAGCAGTGGAGGGACAGGGGGGCTCTACGAGCAGTACTTC
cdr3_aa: CASSGGTGGLYEQYF

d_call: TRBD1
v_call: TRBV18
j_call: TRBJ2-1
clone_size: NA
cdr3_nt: TGTGCCAGCTCACCACGACGGACAGGGAATGAGCAGTTCTTC
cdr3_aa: CASSPRRTGNEQFF

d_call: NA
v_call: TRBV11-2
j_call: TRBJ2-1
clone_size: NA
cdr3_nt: TGTGCCAGCAGCCCAACGAGGGGCCTCTCCTACAATGAGCAGTTCTTC
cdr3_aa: CASSPTRGLSYNEQFF

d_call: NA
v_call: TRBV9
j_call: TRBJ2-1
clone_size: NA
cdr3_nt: TGTGCCAGCAGGGGGACCCTTAGCGATGAGCAGTTCTTC
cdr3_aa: CASRGTLSDEQFF

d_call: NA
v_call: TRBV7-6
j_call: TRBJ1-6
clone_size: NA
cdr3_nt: TGTGCCAGCAGCAGCGTCTCGGATTCACCCCTCCACTTT
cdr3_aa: CASSSVSDSPLHF

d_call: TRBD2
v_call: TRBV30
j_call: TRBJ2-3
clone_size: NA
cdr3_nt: TGTGCCTGGAGTGTACTAGCGGGAGAATGGAGCACAGATACGCAGTATTTT
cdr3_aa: CAWSVLAGEWSTDTQYF

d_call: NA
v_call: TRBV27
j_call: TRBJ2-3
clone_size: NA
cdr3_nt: TGTGCCAGCAGTTCCGTCGAAGGCCCAGATACGCAGTATTTT
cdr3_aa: CASSSVEGPDTQYF

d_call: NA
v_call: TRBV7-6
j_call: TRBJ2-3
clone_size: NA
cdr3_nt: TGTGCCAGCAGCTTAGCTGAATATGATGGAGATACGCAGTATTTT
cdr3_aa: CASSLAEYDGDTQYF

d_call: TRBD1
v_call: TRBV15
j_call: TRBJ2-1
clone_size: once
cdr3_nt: TGTGCCACCAAGCCGGGACAGAGACCTAATGAGCAGTTCTTC
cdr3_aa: CATKPGQRPNEQFF

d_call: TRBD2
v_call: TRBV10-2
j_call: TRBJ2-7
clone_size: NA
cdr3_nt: TGCGCCAGCAGTGAATTTAGCGGGAGGTTCGACGAGCAGTACTTC
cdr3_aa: CASSEFSGRFDEQYF

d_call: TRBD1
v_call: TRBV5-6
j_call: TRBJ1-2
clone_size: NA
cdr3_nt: TGTGCCAGCAGCTTTGGGACAGGGCTTGGTGGCTACACCTTC
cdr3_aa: CASSFGTGLGGYTF

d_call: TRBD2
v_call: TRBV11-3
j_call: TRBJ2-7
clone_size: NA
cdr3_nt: TGTGCCAGCAGCGGGTGGACTAGCGGGAATCACTACGAGCAGTACTTC
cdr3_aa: CASSGWTSGNHYEQYF

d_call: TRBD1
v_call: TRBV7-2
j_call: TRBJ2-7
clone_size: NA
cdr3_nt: TGTGCCAGCAGCTTAGCGGCAGGGGGCATCTACGAGCAGTACTTC
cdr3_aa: CASSLAAGGIYEQYF

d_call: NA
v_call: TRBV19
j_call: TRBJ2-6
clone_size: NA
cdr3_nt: TGTGCCAGTAGTATAGATCTTGGCTCTGGGGCCAACGTCCTGACTTTC
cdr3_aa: CASSIDLGSGANVLTF

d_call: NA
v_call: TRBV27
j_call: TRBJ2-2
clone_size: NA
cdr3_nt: TGTGCCAGCAGCTCAGGGACCGGGGAGCTGTTTTTT
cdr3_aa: CASSSGTGELFF

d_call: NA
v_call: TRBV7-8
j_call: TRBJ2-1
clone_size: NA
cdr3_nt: TGTGCCAGCAGCCCCTGGGGGGGCCCAGCGGGCAATGAGCAGTTCTTC
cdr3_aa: CASSPWGGPAGNEQFF

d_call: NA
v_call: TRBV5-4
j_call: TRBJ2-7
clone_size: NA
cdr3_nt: TGTGCCAGCAGCTTGGCCATGGGCGAGCAGTACTTC
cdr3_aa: CASSLAMGEQYF

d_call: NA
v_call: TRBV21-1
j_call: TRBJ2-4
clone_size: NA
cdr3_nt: TGTGCCAGCACCCTCAGCCCAGCGGGAGGGCCTATGGCCAAAAACATTCAGTACTTC
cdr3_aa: CASTLSPAGGPMAKNIQYF

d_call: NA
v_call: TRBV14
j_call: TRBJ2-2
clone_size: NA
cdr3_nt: TGTGCCAGCAGCCAGCGAGGGAGCGGGGAGCTGTTTTTT
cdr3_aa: CASSQRGSGELFF

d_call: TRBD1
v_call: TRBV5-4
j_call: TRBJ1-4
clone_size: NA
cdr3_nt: TGTGCCAGCAGCTTCAACAGGGGGTTGGATGAAAAACTGTTTTTT
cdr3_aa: CASSFNRGLDEKLFF

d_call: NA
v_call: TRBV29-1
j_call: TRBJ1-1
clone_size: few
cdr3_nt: TGCAGCGTTGTCCGGTTTGGGAACACTGAAGCTTTCTTT
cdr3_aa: CSVVRFGNTEAFF